The source of this T cell receptor (beta chain) is a study of breast tumors, draining lymph nodes, adjacent tissues. Notes on this clonotype: The junction and the germline gene differ at one end; a read error may be behind it.

The length of the CDR3 is 17 residues. In germline, CDR1 is LGHDT, CDR2 YNNKEL (reference sequence). TCRdb fed the multiplex PCR reads into MiXCR, producing one record per CDR3 protein. The sample has about 21,000 distinct CDR3 sequences, around 50% seen once; the top ten hold 7.5% to 9%. V is TRBV3-1 and J is TRBJ2-3; TRBD2 might be the D (6 bases). The TCR originated in a female donor with breast cancer. Some clones in this sample may be carry-over from other donors' samples. Material: breast tumor tissue. The CDR3 loop reads CASTRSLWGRKTGTQYF. CDR3 nucleotides: TGTGCCAGCACTAGATCCCTATGGGGGAGGAAAACAGGTACGCAGTATTTT.